A single sample is the source of the 13 T cell receptor beta chains below, sequenced in a study of technical replicates of blood from several donors. Profiled with immunoSEQ multiplex PCR; TCRdb holds only in-frame clones, not every one. This table has 90,000 to 100,000 clones, about 95% appearing once. Source material: T cells isolated from PBMCs. The receptors stem from a human donor in good health.

This chain uses TRBV9 with TRBJ2-7; TRBD2 matches 8 bases. Losses at the gene ends were 2 bases for V and 2 bases for J; bases not matched to a gene: 3. The CDR3 extends over 14 amino acids. Germline-derived CDR1 and CDR2 are SGDLS and YYNGEE. CDR3 nucleotide sequence: TGTGCCAGCAGCGTGAGTAGCGGGACCTACGAGCAGTACTTC. Translation gives CASSVSSGTYEQYF. Variable domain in full (rest from reference TRBV9 and TRBJ2-7): DSGVTQTPKHLITATGQRVTLRCSPRSGDLSVYWYQQSLDQGLQFLIQYYNGEERAKGNILERFSAQQFPDLHSELNLSSLELGDSALYFCASSVSSGTYEQYFGPGTRLTVT.

The V and J genes are TRBV7-8 and TRBJ2-1; D perhaps matches TRBD1 (5 bases). V was pared by 1 base and J by 4 bases, with 11 bases between. The CDR3 totals 15 residues. CDR1 and CDR2 from the germline V gene are SGHVS and FQNEAQ. The CDR3: CASSLGVGEYNEQFF. The CDR3 coding sequence is TGTGCCAGCAGCTTAGGAGTAGGGGAATACAATGAGCAGTTCTTC.

V gene TRBV10-3 combines with J gene TRBJ2-1, with 7 bases that match TRBD2. Germline trimming cut 3 bases from V and 5 bases from J; bases unmatched to any gene: 7. Germline V gene data show CDR1 as ENHRY and CDR2 as SYGVKD. The CDR3 covers 15 residues. The CDR3: CAISEYGLVDNEQFF. The CDR3 nucleotides read TGTGCCATCAGTGAATATGGACTAGTAGACAATGAGCAGTTCTTC.

The chain joins TRBV7-9 to TRBJ1-5, with D possibly being TRBD1 (5 bases). Trimming stripped 5 bases from V and 2 bases from J, with 19 bases between. The CDR3 consists of 17 residues. Germline V gene lookup returns CDR1 SEHNR and CDR2 FQNEAQ (reference sequence). As DNA, the CDR3 is TGTGCCAGCAGCCCAAGTAGGTCAGGGTATGGCAATCAGCCCCAGCATTTT. It yields the protein CASSPSRSGYGNQPQHF.

The chain carries TRBV30 and TRBJ2-7; TRBD2 agrees at 7 bases. CDR1 and CDR2 (germline): GTSNPN, SVGIG (reference sequence). V was pared by 5 bases and J by 6 bases, with 19 bases of the junction left unmatched. The CDR3 sequence is 16 residues long. DNA of the CDR3: TGTGCCTGGGACGACCTAATAGGGGAGGGAAATCGCGAGCAGTACTTC. Its translation is CAWDDLIGEGNREQYF.

V usage is TRBV6-5 and J usage is TRBJ2-5; weak D call: TRBD2 (5 bases). Germline CDR1 reads MNHEY; CDR2 reads SVGAGI. The CDR3 totals 14 residues. V was trimmed by 5 bases and J by 1 base, leaving 11 bases between them. DNA for the CDR3: TGTGCCAGCAGTGGAAGAGGGCCCCAAGAGACCCAGTACTTC. Residues: CASSGRGPQETQYF.

This chain links TRBV13 with TRBJ1-4; TRBD1 is a possible D gene (6 bases). Germline V lookup: CDR1 PRHDT, CDR2 FYEKMQ (reference sequence). V lost 3 bases and J lost 5, with 10 bases in between. The CDR3 totals 14 residues. This CDR3 reads CASSFGQMNEKLFF. DNA for the CDR3: TGTGCCAGCAGCTTCGGACAGATGAATGAAAAACTGTTTTTT.

This clone was seen only once. The genes are TRBV11-3 and TRBJ2-1; 8 bases align to TRBD2. V was pared by 5 bases and J by 9 bases, with 6 bases of the junction left unmatched. The germline V gene encodes CDR1 SGHNT and CDR2 YENEEA. This CDR3 has 13 residues. The CDR3 region has the DNA TGTGCCAGCAGCCCCGGGACTAGGACTGAGCAGTTCTTC. This encodes CASSPGTRTEQFF.

This sequence joins TRBV2 and TRBJ2-3; a possible D gene is TRBD2 (7 bases). V lost 3 bases to trimming and J lost 4 bases, with 11 bases between them. CDR3 length equals 14 residues. From germline, CDR1 is SNHLY and CDR2 FYNNEI. The CDR3 reads CASSDGGPADTQYF. The CDR3 region has the DNA TGTGCCAGCAGTGACGGGGGGCCGGCAGATACGCAGTATTTT.

In its sample, this clone was seen once. The CDR3 loop is CASSLYGSVPYNEQFF. The CDR3 region has the DNA TGTGCCAGCAGCCTATACGGGAGTGTCCCCTACAATGAGCAGTTCTTC. V usage is TRBV14 and J usage is TRBJ2-1; D might be TRBD2 (6 bases). Germline values: CDR1 SGHDN, CDR2 FVKESK. The CDR3 sequence is 16 residues long. V lost 4 bases and J 2 bases, leaving 15 bases between the germline ends.

V gene TRBV4-3 combines with J gene TRBJ2-7, with TRBD1 as a possible D gene (5 bases). V was clipped by 0 bases and J by 5 bases, with 11 bases between them. The CDR3 is made up of 14 amino acids. Germline CDR1 reads LGHNA; CDR2 reads YSLEER. The CDR3 region is CASSQDRTRDEQYF. The CDR3 DNA is TGCGCCAGCAGCCAAGATCGGACAAGGGACGAGCAGTACTTC.

This clone was found once. This rearrangement joins TRBV6-5 to TRBJ2-5; the match to TRBD2 covers 9 bases. After removal of 5 bases from V and 7 bases from J, the junction contained 11 bases not matched to a gene. CDR1 and CDR2 (germline): MNHEY, SVGAGI. This CDR3 is built from 15 residues. The CDR3 is CASSTRVAGGGTQYF. The CDR3 DNA sequence: TGTGCCAGCAGTACCCGAGTGGCGGGAGGGGGGACCCAGTACTTC.

The table lists this clone with a few counts. The CDR3 spells CASSLVIGAEAFF. CDR3 DNA: TGCGCCAGCAGCTTGGTTATCGGGGCTGAAGCTTTCTTT. V is TRBV5-1 and J is TRBJ1-1; D not resolved. Germline assignment: CDR1 SGHRS and CDR2 YFSETQ. This CDR3 has 13 residues. V was shortened by 0 bases and J by 6 bases, with 9 bases between the two germline ends.